This T cell receptor beta chain was found in a study of Graves' ophthalmopathy and Graves' hyperthyroidism. Findings and caveats of the study: Detected in blood as well were most expanded thyroid clonotypes with frequency above 0.001.

Using RNA transcripts, the TCR beta CDR3 regions were amplified. HTBI-primed first-round RT-PCR preceded second-round multiplex PCR. Each CDR3 protein is one row after TCRdb ran MiXCR on the multiplex PCR reads. The profile shows about 700,000 distinct CDR3 sequences, approximately 40% of them singletons. The CDR3 covers 16 residues. J gave up 1 base and V 7 bases, and 12 bases lay outside the gene matches. The germline V gene has CDR1 LNHDA and CDR2 SQIVND (reference sequence). There are a few counts of this clonotype. Its target is unknown. The genes are TRBV19 and TRBJ2-7, with TRBD1 identical over 8 bases. The source material was peripheral blood. The receptor was isolated from an adult man with Graves' ophthalmopathy. The CDR3 nucleotides read TGTGCCAGTATGGACAGGGCGATCCTGGGATCCTACGAGCAGTACTTC. Translation: CASMDRAILGSYEQYF.